The entry below describes one T cell receptor (beta chain). What it recognizes is unknown. Generated by immunoSEQ multiplex PCR, the TCRdb table keeps only in-frame clones and is missing some. The sample gives about 43,000 clones, approximately 95% of which show up once; approximately 1.4% is in the top ten. Per germline, CDR1 SGHNT and CDR2 YYREEE (reference sequence). Trimming stripped 1 base from V and 2 bases from J, with 9 bases between. This CDR3 has 14 amino acids. The source of the sample is a study of graft-versus-host responses after intestinal transplantation. Broader study findings: GvH clones were found in recipient marrow; some appeared first in ileum or blood.

Sequenced here: PBMCs, sampled 330 to 350 days after intestinal transplant. The chain combines TRBV5-4 with TRBJ1-2, with D hard to call. The TCR was taken from a human patient who received an intestinal transplant, so some T cells may come from the graft donor. DNA of the CDR3: TGTGCCAGCAGCTTGAGGGCCACCAACTATGGCTACACCTTC. Protein: CASSLRATNYGYTF. Complete variable domain (other parts from reference TRBV5-4 and TRBJ1-2): ETGVTQSPTHLIKTRGQQVTLRCSSQSGHNTVSWYQQALGQGPQFIFQYYREEENGRGNFPPRFSGLQFPNYSSELNVNALELDDSALYLCASSLRATNYGYTFGSGTRLTVV.